Each of the 14 T cell receptor beta chains below was sequenced from the same sample in a study of Ad26.COV2.S vaccination and SARS-CoV-2 variants. Stated treatment: roughly 20 received Ad26.COV2.S at low or high dose, single or two shots; roughly five received placebo; per-sample allocation not given. Sampling was done on day 63 after the first vaccine or placebo injection. Measured with immunoSEQ multiplex PCR; TCRdb has only the in-frame clones, and not every one. The sample holds roughly 350,000 clones, 75% to 90% seen once. Here the sequenced sample was peripheral blood, taken in a trial of Ad26.COV2.S vaccine versus placebo. The receptors were gathered from a person between 18 and 65 years old who received the Ad26.COV2.S COVID-19 vaccine or a placebo.

V usage is TRBV11-1 and J usage is TRBJ2-2; no clear D. The CDR3 extends over 15 amino acids. Trimming left V 5 bases short and J 4 bases short, with 14 bases between. Germline V gene lookup returns CDR1 SGHAT and CDR2 FQDESV (reference sequence). CDR3 sequence: CASSPPGLGTGELFF. The CDR3 region has the DNA TGTGCCAGCAGCCCCCCCGGGCTAGGCACCGGGGAGCTGTTTTTT.

This clone was recorded once. This chain links TRBV19 with TRBJ2-3; possible D gene TRBD2, 5 bases. This CDR3 contains 15 residues. In germline, CDR1 is LNHDA, CDR2 SQIVND (reference sequence). Between the trimmed V and J ends, which lost 2 bases and 2 bases, there was a span of 11 bases. This CDR3 reads CASSITSLNTDTQYF. CDR3 DNA: TGTGCCAGTAGTATAACTAGTCTAAACACAGATACGCAGTATTTT.

The CDR3 protein is CASSLSPTNTEAFF. In DNA, the CDR3 is TGCGCCAGCAGCTTGTCACCAACGAACACTGAAGCTTTCTTT. This sequence joins TRBV5-1 and TRBJ1-1; D ambiguous. The V gene lost 1 base and the J gene lost 1 base, with 8 bases spanning the gap. The germline CDR1 and CDR2 sequences are SGHRS and YFSETQ. The CDR3 consists of 14 residues. Full variable domain (rest looked up from reference TRBV5-1 and TRBJ1-1): KAGVTQTPRYLIKTRGQQVTLSCSPISGHRSVSWYQQTPGQGLQFLFEYFSETQRNKGNFPGRFSGRQFSNSRSEMNVSTLELGDSALYLCASSLSPTNTEAFFGQGTRLTVV.

The chain couples TRBV4-2 to TRBJ2-3; 8 positions match TRBD2. In germline, CDR1 is LGHNA, CDR2 YNFKEQ. Germline trimming cut 1 base from V and 4 bases from J; bases unmatched to any gene: 7. This CDR3 is 16 amino acids long. The CDR3: CASSQVLAGGADTQYF. Here the CDR3 DNA reads TGTGCCAGCAGCCAAGTATTGGCGGGGGGCGCAGATACGCAGTATTTT.

The table lists this clone with a count of one. The genes are TRBV4-1 and TRBJ2-1; D remains ambiguous. With 3 bases removed from V and 6 bases from J, the gap between germline ends came to 9 bases. Germline loops: CDR1 MGHRA, CDR2 YSYEKL. The CDR3 sequence is 13 residues long. The CDR3 spells CASSHSYGNEQFF. For the CDR3, the DNA is TGCGCCAGCAGCCATTCCTACGGCAATGAGCAGTTCTTC.

Many counts were recorded for this clone. V gene TRBV29-1 combines with J gene TRBJ2-3; either TRBD1 or TRBD2 may fit D (5 bases each). Looked up from germline, CDR1 is SQVTM and CDR2 is ANQGSEA. V gave up 0 bases and J gave up 7 bases, with 20 bases separating them. The CDR3 sequence is 16 residues long. CDR3 sequence: CSVEDLNNRGLNTQYF. CDR3 coding DNA: TGCAGCGTTGAAGATCTGAATAATCGGGGCCTTAATACGCAGTATTTT.

The V gene is TRBV5-6, the J gene TRBJ2-3, with 9 bases matching TRBD1. CDR3 size: 14 residues. V lost 0 bases and J lost 4; bases outside the gene matches: 0. Germline-derived CDR1 and CDR2 are SGHDT and YYEEEE. In DNA form, the CDR3 reads TGTGCCAGCAGCTTGGGACAGGGGGCAGATACGCAGTATTTT. Encoded protein: CASSLGQGADTQYF.

The count of this clone is one. The V call is TRBV5-1, the J call TRBJ2-5, with TRBD1 matching over 7 bases. Trimming took 6 bases from V and 2 from J; bases not matched to a gene: 4. Germline V gives CDR1 SGHRS, CDR2 YFSETQ. The CDR3 extends over 13 amino acids. CDR3 protein: CASTRQGQETQYF. The CDR3 nucleotides are TGCGCCAGCACACGACAGGGTCAAGAGACCCAGTACTTC.

V gene TRBV7-8 combines with J gene TRBJ2-3; maybe TRBD2 (6 bases). The CDR3 length is 14 residues. Germline CDR1 and CDR2: SGHVS and FQNEAQ. Trimming removed 0 bases from V and 6 bases from J, with 10 bases in between. The CDR3 is CASSLASLADTQYF. CDR3 DNA: TGTGCCAGCAGCTTAGCATCCCTAGCGGATACGCAGTATTTT.

This sequence joins TRBV7-2 and TRBJ2-1; 12 nucleotides match TRBD1. Germline loops: CDR1 SGHTA, CDR2 FQGNSA. The CDR3 consists of 18 residues. J lost 7 bases, V lost 0 bases, and 10 bases had no gene match. The DNA for the CDR3 is TGTGCCAGCAGCTTAGCGCGGGACAGGGGGCTCTTCGGGAATGAGCAGTTCTTC. Protein product: CASSLARDRGLFGNEQFF.

V gene TRBV25-1 combines with J gene TRBJ2-3; no clear D gene. Per germline, CDR1 MGHDK and CDR2 SYGVNS. Trimming removed 4 bases at V and 3 bases at J, with 11 bases between. There are 14 residues in the CDR3. Written as DNA, the CDR3 is TGTGCCAGCAGTGGTCGACACTTTACAGATACGCAGTATTTT. This encodes CASSGRHFTDTQYF.

This chain links TRBV18 with TRBJ1-1; possibly TRBD1 for D (5 bases). Per germline, CDR1 KGHSH and CDR2 LQKENI. Trimming left V 3 bases short and J 3 bases short, with 20 bases between. This CDR3 has 17 amino acids. The CDR3 spells CASSPASWGDGDTEAFF. The CDR3 nucleotides read TGTGCCAGCTCACCTGCCTCGTGGGGGGACGGGGACACTGAAGCTTTCTTT.

The V call is TRBV14, the J call TRBJ2-7; 9 bases fit TRBD1. In germline, CDR1 is SGHDN, CDR2 FVKESK. This CDR3 has 16 residues. V lost 3 bases and J lost 5; bases outside the gene matches: 11. CDR3 sequence reads: CASSQGTGQGKDEQYF. The CDR3 coding sequence is TGTGCCAGCAGCCAGGGGACGGGACAGGGTAAGGACGAGCAGTACTTC.

The chain has TRBV19 and TRBJ1-5; D remains ambiguous. Deletions cut 8 bases from V and 0 bases from J, with 20 bases between. Looked up from germline, CDR1 is LNHDA and CDR2 is SQIVND (reference sequence). The CDR3 totals 17 residues. The CDR3 here is CASSPVSEEYSNQPQHF. CDR3 coding DNA: TGTGCCAGTTCCCCTGTATCCGAGGAGTATAGCAATCAGCCCCAGCATTTT.